This T cell receptor (beta chain) was obtained from a study of Ad26.COV2.S vaccination and SARS-CoV-2 variants. The study's findings and limits: Similar non-spike TCR breadth was seen in vaccine and placebo recipients.

On this clone itself: The antigen is unknown.

The treatment denotes: around 19 received Ad26.COV2.S at low or high dose, single or two shots; roughly five received placebo; per-sample allocation not given. Sampling occurred on day 63 after the first vaccine or placebo injection. Profiled with immunoSEQ multiplex PCR; TCRdb holds only in-frame clones, not every one. The profile shows around 310,000 clones, almost 90% of them singletons. There are 13 residues in the CDR3. Trimming stripped 1 base from V and 5 bases from J, with 6 bases between. Germline V gives CDR1 MNHNY, CDR2 SVGAGI (reference sequence). J is TRBJ2-1 and V is TRBV6-6, with D uncertain. This sequence originates from a person aged 18-60 years who received the Ad26.COV2.S COVID-19 vaccine or a placebo. The starting material was peripheral blood, obtained in a trial of Ad26.COV2.S vaccine versus placebo. The CDR3 sequence: CASSYFQDNEQFF. CDR3 coding DNA: TGTGCCAGCAGTTACTTTCAGGACAATGAGCAGTTCTTC.